The rows below give T cell receptor beta chains drawn from one sample of a study of response to subunit inactivated influenza vaccine. TCRdb ran MiXCR on the RT-PCR reads and lists one entry per CDR3 protein. Of about 780,000 distinct CDR3 sequences in the sample, under 20% were seen once. The specimen was PBMCs from blood, collected 5 to 6 days after vaccination. All receptors derive from a man aged 50 or older who received an inactivated influenza vaccine. Both conserved end residues are part of each CDR3.

>TRBV4-2
CASSLTDGNFGELFF
>TRBV5-1
CASMGTSGSKTGELFF
>TRBV7-2
CASSLVAGGSPEQFF
>TRBV6-1
CASSSGEGTDTQYF
>TRBV20-1
CSAIGQGNQPQHF
>TRBV5-1
CATRRGGGASTDTQYF
>TRBV20-1
CSAPGGGNTIYF
>TRBV10-3
CAIRPSGGGQDTQYF
>TRBV13
CASNRITTVNTEAFF
>TRBV20-1
CSANGADLADTQYF
>TRBV7-6
CASSLAATSGNQETQYF
>TRBV20-1
CSAREPGVGRAHGYTF
>TRBV12-3/TRBV12-4
CASSRLGEQYF
>TRBV7-2
CASSLAVRTFGNEQFF
>TRBV13
CASTPSGRGLSYEQYF
>TRBV6-5
CASSYSPSGGIETQYF
>TRBV5-8
CASSLGRLPETQYF
>TRBV29-1
CSVDLGDRGAFF
>TRBV5-1
CASSQNTGSSYNEQFF
>TRBV4-3
CASSQRSVAFNEQFF
>TRBV5-1
CASSWGAGADTGELFF
>TRBV27
CASSPSLGGAGGYTF
>TRBV20-1
CSASLTSGIFETQYF
>TRBV20-1
CSASLANGEQYF
>TRBV2
CASSEIRGFAEAFF
>TRBV4-3
CASSQGKRGWDHEQFF
>TRBV12-3/TRBV12-4
CASTTSPANEKLFF
>TRBV12-3/TRBV12-4
CASSVNGKHYGYTF
>TRBV6-1
CASRPGRSYNEQFF